Reported below is one T cell receptor (beta chain). The antigen remains undetermined. Trimming took 6 bases from V and 3 from J, leaving 9 bases between them. The CDR3 covers 12 residues. CDR1 is MDHEN and CDR2 is SYDVKM in the germline V gene. The data were obtained in a study of cytomegalovirus exposure and HLA in healthy donors. The wider study: An early data release held about 85 million unique TCRs from HLA-typed donors.

Study-wide results and limits: Cytomegalovirus association was listed for approximately 160 TCR beta chains. TCR beta V- and J-gene trimming, according to a later analysis, was linked to a missense DCLRE1C variant.

Amplification used 60 Vbeta primers and 13 Jbeta primers. Study processing details: Later, an analysis found about 80 million unique TCR beta chains, and 10 million to 11 million of these were shared. TCRdb's table, derived via immunoSEQ multiplex PCR, lists solely in-frame clones and lacks some. For V, J and clone size, that table is used; D and trimming come from the DNA. The table records approximately 140,000 clones, roughly 72% of them present only once. Sequencing was carried out using PBMCs. The source of this sequence is a man in his forties in good health and CMV-seronegative. J is TRBJ2-7 and V is TRBV28; a possible D gene is TRBD1 (5 bases). CDR3 amino acids: CASRLTGYEQYF. CDR3 bases: TGTGCCAGCAGATTAACAGGCTACGAGCAGTACTTC.